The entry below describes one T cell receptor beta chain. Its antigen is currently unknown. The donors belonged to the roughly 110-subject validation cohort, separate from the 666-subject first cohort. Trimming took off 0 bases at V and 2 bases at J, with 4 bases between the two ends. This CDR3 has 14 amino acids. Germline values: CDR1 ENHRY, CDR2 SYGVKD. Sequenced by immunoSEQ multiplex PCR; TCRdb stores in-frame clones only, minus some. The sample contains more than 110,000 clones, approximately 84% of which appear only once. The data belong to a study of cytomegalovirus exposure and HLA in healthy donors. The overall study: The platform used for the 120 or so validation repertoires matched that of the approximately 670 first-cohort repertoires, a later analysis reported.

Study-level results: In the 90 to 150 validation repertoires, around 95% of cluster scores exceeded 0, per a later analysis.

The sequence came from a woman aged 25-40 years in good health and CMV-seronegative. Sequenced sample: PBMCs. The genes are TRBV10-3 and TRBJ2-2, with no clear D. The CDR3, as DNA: TGTGCCATCAGTGAGTCGGCTAACACCGGGGAGCTGTTTTTT. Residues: CAISESANTGELFF.